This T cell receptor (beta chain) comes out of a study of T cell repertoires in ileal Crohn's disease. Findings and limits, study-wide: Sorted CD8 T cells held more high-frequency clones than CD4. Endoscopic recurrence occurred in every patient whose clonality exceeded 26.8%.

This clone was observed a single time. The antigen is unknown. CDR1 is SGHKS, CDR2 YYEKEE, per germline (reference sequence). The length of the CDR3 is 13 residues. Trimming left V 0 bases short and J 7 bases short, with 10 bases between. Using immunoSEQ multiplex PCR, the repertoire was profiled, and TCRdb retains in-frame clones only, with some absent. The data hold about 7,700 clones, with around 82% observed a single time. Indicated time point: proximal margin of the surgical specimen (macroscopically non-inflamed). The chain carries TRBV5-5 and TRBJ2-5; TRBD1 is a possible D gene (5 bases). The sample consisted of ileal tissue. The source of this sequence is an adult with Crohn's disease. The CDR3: CASSLEGSRTQYF. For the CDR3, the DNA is TGTGCCAGCAGCTTGGAGGGGTCTCGGACCCAGTACTTC.